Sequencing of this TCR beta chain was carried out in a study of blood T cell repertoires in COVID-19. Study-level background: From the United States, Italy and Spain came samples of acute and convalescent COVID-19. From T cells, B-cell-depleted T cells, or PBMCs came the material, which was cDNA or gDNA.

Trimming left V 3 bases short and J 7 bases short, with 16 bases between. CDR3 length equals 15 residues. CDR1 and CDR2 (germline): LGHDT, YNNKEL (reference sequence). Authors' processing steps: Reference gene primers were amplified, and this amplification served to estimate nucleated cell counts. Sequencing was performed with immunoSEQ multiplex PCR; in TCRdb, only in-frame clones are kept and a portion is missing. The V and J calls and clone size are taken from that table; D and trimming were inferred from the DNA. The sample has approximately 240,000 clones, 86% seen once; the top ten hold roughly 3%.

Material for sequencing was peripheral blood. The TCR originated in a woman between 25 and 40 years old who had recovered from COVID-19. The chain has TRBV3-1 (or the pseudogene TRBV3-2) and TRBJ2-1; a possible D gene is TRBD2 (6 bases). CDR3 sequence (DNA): TGTGCCAGCAGCCAGGGGGGTTTAGGACAAAATGAGCAGTTCTTC. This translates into CASSQGGLGQNEQFF.